What follows is one TCR beta chain and its context. The antigen remains unidentified. The sample is drawn from a study of T cell responses to AZD1222 COVID-19 vaccine. Notes on the study in general: Most donors were white British, females outnumbered males, and clonal diversity was possibly underestimated.

TCRdb's copy holds only in-frame clones and misses some; the assay was immunoSEQ multiplex PCR. Among about 74,000 clones listed, 91% were seen once. This CDR3 contains 12 residues. Germline V gives CDR1 LNHNV, CDR2 YYDKDF (reference sequence). V lost 6 bases and J lost 2, with 8 bases in between. V gene TRBV15 combines with J gene TRBJ2-7; D perhaps matches TRBD2 (6 bases). This clonotype was obtained from an adult who received the AZD1222 COVID-19 vaccine. Material: peripheral blood, obtained 28 days after the second AZD1222 dose. This chain's CDR3 is CATRGEAYEQYF. CDR3 in DNA: TGTGCCACCAGGGGGGAGGCCTACGAGCAGTACTTC.